This T cell receptor (beta chain) was captured by sequencing in a study of T cell responses to AZD1222 COVID-19 vaccine. Overall study results and limits: Baseline seropositives among AZD1222 recipients totaled only 5 to 7. Donors were mostly white British, more females; clonal diversity possibly underestimated.

Germline V lookup: CDR1 SNHLY, CDR2 FYNNEI. Trimming removed 1 base at V and 2 bases at J, with 5 bases between. This CDR3 comprises 13 residues. Samples with a second dose at about 4 or about 12 weeks were pooled together. This clone was observed once. Its antigen remains unknown. Other nucleotide sequences from this sample produce the same CDR3. This table comes from immunoSEQ multiplex PCR, and its TCRdb copy is limited to in-frame clones, with some not included. This table holds roughly 150,000 clones, about 90% found once. The clonotype was recovered from an adult who received the AZD1222 COVID-19 vaccine. The chain recombines TRBV2 with TRBJ1-2, with D unclear. The sample in question was peripheral blood, obtained 28 days after the second AZD1222 dose. The CDR3 region is CASSEDGNYGYTF. The CDR3 DNA reads as TGTGCCAGCAGTGAAGATGGGAACTATGGCTACACCTTC.